The 32 T cell receptor beta chains reported below all come from one sample, sequenced in a study of cytomegalovirus exposure and HLA in healthy donors. Primers included in the PCR were 60 Vbeta and 13 Jbeta primers. Profiling relied on immunoSEQ multiplex PCR, and the TCRdb table lists in-frame clones only, not all of them. The listing contains 140,000 to 150,000 clones. Sequenced input: PBMCs. Every receptor here comes from a male donor in good health and CMV-seronegative.

The rearrangement uses TRBV19 and TRBJ1-4; 9 bases line up with TRBD1. The length of the CDR3 is 12 residues. Trimming cost V 5 bases and J 11 bases; bases outside gene matches: 3. CDR1 and CDR2 (germline): LNHDA, SQIVND (reference sequence). CDR3 in amino acids: CASSEGTGKLFF. The DNA for the CDR3 is TGTGCCAGTAGTGAAGGGACAGGGAAACTGTTTTTT. The full variable domain, completed using reference TRBV19 and TRBJ1-4, is DGGITQSPKYLFRKEGQNVTLSCEQNLNHDAMYWYRQDPGQGLRLIYYSQIVNDFQKGDIAEGYSVSREKKESFPLTVTSAQKNPTAFYLCASSEGTGKLFFGSGTQLSVL.

V and J are TRBV6-5 and TRBJ2-5; D is possibly TRBD1 (7 bases). This CDR3 contains 16 residues. The germline V and J ends were trimmed by 2 bases and 5 bases, with 18 bases remaining between them. Germline CDR1 and CDR2: MNHEY and SVGAGI. CDR3 amino acids: CASSYPPGGGWETQYF. CDR3 nucleotide sequence: TGTGCCAGCAGTTACCCCCCAGGGGGAGGATGGGAGACCCAGTACTTC.

The chain uses TRBV7-3 and TRBJ2-1; D remains ambiguous. Germline V gene sequence: CDR1 SGHTA, CDR2 FQGTGA. V gave up 5 bases and J gave up 10 bases, with 15 bases separating them. The CDR3 totals 13 residues. The CDR3 region has the DNA TGTGCCAGCAGCCTGGCAGTTTTGACAGAGCAGTTCTTC. Amino acid sequence: CASSLAVLTEQFF.

The V and J genes are TRBV5-1 and TRBJ2-3; D gene unclear. Between the trimmed V and J ends, which lost 1 base and 1 base, there was a span of 7 bases. This CDR3 region has 14 residues. Germline CDR1 SGHRS, CDR2 YFSETQ. The CDR3 DNA reads as TGCGCCAGCAGCTTGTTTTCTGGCACAGATACGCAGTATTTT. Protein sequence: CASSLFSGTDTQYF.

The rearrangement uses TRBV6-4 and TRBJ2-7; 10 positions agree with TRBD1. The CDR3 extends over 13 amino acids. Germline V CDR1 and CDR2: MRHNA, SNTAGT. Losses at the gene ends were 6 bases for V and 5 bases for J; bases not matched to a gene: 4. CDR3 sequence: CASRPGQGNEQYF. As DNA, the CDR3 is TGTGCCAGCAGACCGGGACAGGGGAACGAGCAGTACTTC.

J is TRBJ2-1 and V is TRBV6-5, with TRBD2 matching over 7 bases. CDR1 is MNHEY and CDR2 is SVGAGI in the germline V gene. V lost 6 bases and J lost 5; bases outside the gene matches: 10. The CDR3 loop spans 15 amino acids. CDR3 nucleotides: TGTGCCAGCAGGACATTAGCGGGCCCTAACAATGAGCAGTTCTTC. Its protein is CASRTLAGPNNEQFF.

The chain is built from TRBV7-2 and TRBJ1-1; no definite D call. In germline, CDR1 is SGHTA, CDR2 FQGNSA. Deletions cut 4 bases from V and 4 bases from J, with 16 bases between. CDR3 length: 15 residues. The CDR3 is CASSSSNRDSTEAFF. CDR3 bases: TGTGCCAGCAGCTCCTCTAATCGGGATAGCACTGAAGCTTTCTTT.

The chain has TRBV30 and TRBJ1-1; 9 nucleotides align to TRBD1. The CDR3 has 14 amino acids. The germline V gene has CDR1 GTSNPN and CDR2 SVGIG (reference sequence). V was pared by 5 bases and J by 5 bases, with 9 bases of the junction left unmatched. CDR3 nucleotides: TGTGCCTGGTCACCCGGGACAGGGAGGACTGAAGCTTTCTTT. Translated: CAWSPGTGRTEAFF.

The rearrangement links TRBV6-1 to TRBJ2-7; 7 nucleotides agree with TRBD2. Germline CDR1 MNHNS, CDR2 SASEGT. CDR3 length: 14 amino acids. Unmatched junction bases numbered 14, after V lost 3 bases and J lost 12 bases. CDR3 bases: TGTGCCAGCAGTGAGCACCCGGGGAGGGGAGTTGGGTACTTC. Translated, it gives CASSEHPGRGVGYF.

V and J are TRBV4-1 and TRBJ1-2; 8 bases line up with TRBD1. CDR3 length: 16 amino acids. Looked up from germline, CDR1 is MGHRA and CDR2 is YSYEKL. Unmatched junction bases numbered 7, after V lost 1 base and J lost 3 bases. The chain's CDR3 is CASSQGQGSEYYGYTF. The CDR3 DNA is TGCGCCAGCAGCCAAGGACAGGGGTCGGAGTACTATGGCTACACCTTC.

This chain joins TRBV6-5 and TRBJ2-3; weak D call: TRBD2 (6 bases). V lost 6 bases, J lost 3 bases, and 16 bases lay in between. Germline V CDR1 and CDR2: MNHEY, SVGAGI. The CDR3 runs to 15 residues. This CDR3 reads CASRGAGEPTDTQYF. The CDR3, as DNA: TGTGCCAGCAGAGGAGCGGGCGAACCGACAGATACGCAGTATTTT.

Concerning this clone: Additional DNA sequences in this sample encode the identical CDR3. The V gene is TRBV19, the J gene TRBJ1-1; tentatively, D is TRBD1 (5 bases). The CDR3 is 12 amino acids. V gave up 3 bases and J gave up 9 bases, with 11 bases separating them. In germline, CDR1 is LNHDA, CDR2 SQIVND (reference sequence). CDR3 region: CASSIAGNQAFF. DNA for the CDR3: TGTGCCAGTAGTATTGCAGGGAACCAAGCTTTCTTT.

The CDR3 DNA reads as TGTGCCAGTAGTATTTTGGGCAGTTTTTTTGGGACTGAAGCTTTCTTT. It codes for CASSILGSFFGTEAFF. This chain links TRBV19 with TRBJ1-1; D remains unclear. Germline CDR1 is LNHDA and CDR2 is SQIVND (reference sequence). The CDR3 spans 16 residues. Trimming removed 3 bases from V and 5 bases from J, with 19 bases in between.

The CDR3 sequence is CASSSGQDTGELFF. DNA for the CDR3: TGCGCCAGCAGCTCGGGACAGGACACCGGGGAGCTGTTTTTT. This rearrangement joins TRBV5-1 to TRBJ2-2; 8 bases match TRBD1. CDR1 and CDR2 from the germline V gene are SGHRS and YFSETQ. The CDR3 totals 14 residues. J gave up 3 bases and V 3 bases, and 1 base lay outside the gene matches.

The chain uses TRBV27 and TRBJ1-5, with TRBD1 matching over 9 bases. J gave up 9 bases and V 3 bases, and 12 bases lay outside the gene matches. Per germline, CDR1 MNHEY and CDR2 SMNVEV (reference sequence). The CDR3 covers 16 residues. The CDR3 reads CASSLSGDRAVWPQHF. The CDR3 DNA reads as TGTGCCAGCAGTTTGAGTGGGGACAGGGCCGTTTGGCCCCAGCATTTT.

V and J are TRBV7-9 and TRBJ2-3; TRBD2 matches 8 bases. CDR3 size: 15 residues. V gave up 1 base and J gave up 6 bases; unmatched junction bases: 6. Germline CDR1 reads SEHNR; CDR2 reads FQNEAQ (reference sequence). The CDR3 sequence is CASSLVAGGRDTQYF. In DNA form, the CDR3 reads TGTGCCAGCAGCTTAGTTGCGGGAGGTCGGGATACGCAGTATTTT.

The chain joins TRBV6-1 to TRBJ2-7; 8 bases are shared with TRBD1. The V gene end was trimmed by 6 bases and the J gene end by 6 bases; junction bases not matched to a gene: 4. CDR1 and CDR2 from the germline V gene are MNHNS and SASEGT. The CDR3 totals 12 residues. The chain's CDR3 is CASSWDRLEQYF. CDR3 coding DNA: TGTGCCAGCAGCTGGGACAGGCTCGAGCAGTACTTC.

The rearrangement links TRBV30 to TRBJ2-2; 11 nucleotides agree with TRBD1. Losses at the gene ends were 3 bases for V and 3 bases for J; bases not matched to a gene: 9. The CDR3 has 17 amino acids. Germline CDR1 reads GTSNPN; CDR2 reads SVGIG (reference sequence). In DNA, the CDR3 is TGTGCCTGGAGATTAGGACAGGGGGCTTGGGACACCGGGGAGCTGTTTTTT. Translated, it gives CAWRLGQGAWDTGELFF.

The gene calls are TRBV29-1 and TRBJ2-1, with 11 positions matching TRBD2. The CDR3 sequence is 15 residues long. With V trimmed by 7 bases and J by 9 bases, 14 bases remained unmatched. Germline V lookup: CDR1 SQVTM, CDR2 ANQGSEA. CDR3 region: CSAHPLAGVSGEQFF. CDR3 bases: TGCAGCGCCCACCCACTAGCGGGAGTTTCGGGTGAGCAGTTCTTC.

CDR3: CASSDWLDGGNEQFF. The CDR3 DNA sequence: TGTGCCAGCAGTGATTGGCTTGACGGGGGGAATGAGCAGTTCTTC. The chain carries TRBV2 and TRBJ2-1; 7 bases match TRBD2. This CDR3 is built from 15 residues. Germline V gene sequence: CDR1 SNHLY, CDR2 FYNNEI. V shed 3 bases, J shed 7 bases, and the junction held 9 bases outside the gene matches.

This chain joins TRBV7-9 and TRBJ2-1; a weak D match, TRBD2 (5 bases). The CDR3 spans 12 residues. The germline V and J ends were trimmed by 3 bases and 10 bases, with 10 bases remaining between them. Per the germline V gene, CDR1 is SEHNR and CDR2 is FQNEAQ (reference sequence). The CDR3 spells CASSLGANEQFF. CDR3 DNA: TGTGCCAGCAGCTTGGGAGCTAACGAGCAGTTCTTC.

The V gene is TRBV19, the J gene TRBJ2-7; 8 positions match TRBD2. With 5 bases clipped from V and 4 bases from J, the junction kept 4 bases outside the gene matches. CDR3 size: 13 residues. Germline assignment: CDR1 LNHDA and CDR2 SQIVND (reference sequence). The CDR3 DNA follows: TGTGCCAGTAGTCCGAGCGGGAGTTACGAGCAGTACTTC. Its translation is CASSPSGSYEQYF.

This chain links TRBV7-2 with TRBJ2-7, with 8 bases fitting TRBD1. Germline V gene data show CDR1 as SGHTA and CDR2 as FQGNSA. V shed 5 bases, J shed 0 bases, and the junction held 3 bases outside the gene matches. The CDR3 is 14 residues long. The CDR3 sequence: CASSPGGHSYEQYF. The CDR3 nucleotides are TGTGCCAGCAGCCCAGGGGGCCACTCCTACGAGCAGTACTTC.

V is TRBV5-1 and J is TRBJ1-1, with 10 bases fitting TRBD1. Trimming took 4 bases from V and 6 from J; bases not matched to a gene: 9. The CDR3 is made up of 15 amino acids. Germline V CDR1 and CDR2: SGHRS, YFSETQ. CDR3 in DNA: TGCGCCAGCAGCAGCCTTGGGACAGGGGAAGCTGAAGCTTTCTTT. It is translated as CASSSLGTGEAEAFF. The full variable domain, completed using reference TRBV5-1 and TRBJ1-1, is KAGVTQTPRYLIKTRGQQVTLSCSPISGHRSVSWYQQTPGQGLQFLFEYFSETQRNKGNFPGRFSGRQFSNSRSEMNVSTLELGDSALYLCASSSLGTGEAEAFFGQGTRLTVV.

This chain connects TRBV5-1 to TRBJ2-7, with D unclear. CDR3 size: 11 residues. From germline, CDR1 is SGHRS and CDR2 YFSETQ. Deletions cut 4 bases from V and 2 bases from J, with 4 bases between. The CDR3 spells CASSQAYEQYF. DNA for the CDR3: TGCGCCAGCAGCCAGGCCTACGAGCAGTACTTC.

The chain couples TRBV7-8 to TRBJ2-7, with 8 bases identical to TRBD1. V dropped 6 bases and J dropped 1; count of bases not matched to a gene: 8. Germline CDR1 SGHVS, CDR2 FQNEAQ. There are 15 residues in the CDR3. In nucleotides, the CDR3 is TGTGCCAGCAGTTTCGACAGGGGTTTGTCCTACGAGCAGTACTTC. It specifies CASSFDRGLSYEQYF.

Concerning this clone itself: The identical CDR3 is also encoded by other nucleotide sequences in the sample. The CDR3 loop reads CASSPLAGVVDTQYF. The DNA of the CDR3 is TGTGCCAGCTCACCGCTAGCGGGAGTTGTAGATACGCAGTATTTT. V and J are TRBV18 and TRBJ2-3, with 10 bases fitting TRBD2. V dropped 3 bases and J dropped 5; count of bases not matched to a gene: 5. The CDR3 loop spans 15 amino acids. In germline, CDR1 is KGHSH, CDR2 LQKENI.

This sequence joins TRBV5-1 and TRBJ1-1; possible D gene TRBD1, 6 bases. Deletions cut 5 bases from V and 2 bases from J, with 13 bases between. The CDR3 runs to 14 residues. CDR1 is SGHRS and CDR2 is YFSETQ in the germline V gene. CDR3 amino acids: CASREGGTNTEAFF. The CDR3 DNA sequence: TGCGCCAGCAGGGAGGGGGGGACCAACACTGAAGCTTTCTTT.

The V call is TRBV7-2, the J call TRBJ1-2, with TRBD1 matching over 7 bases. CDR3 length equals 15 residues. From germline, CDR1 is SGHTA and CDR2 FQGNSA. Unmatched junction bases numbered 8, after V lost 5 bases and J lost 2 bases. In nucleotides, the CDR3 is TGTGCCAGCAGCCCCCGCGAAGGGGGCAACTATGGCTACACCTTC. This gives the protein CASSPREGGNYGYTF.

This sequence joins TRBV4-3 and TRBJ1-5; 7 nucleotides match TRBD1. Germline assignment: CDR1 LGHNA and CDR2 YSLEER. The V gene end was trimmed by 0 bases and the J gene end by 10 bases; junction bases not matched to a gene: 9. The CDR3 is 15 residues long. The CDR3 reads CASSQELERGRPQHF. DNA for the CDR3: TGCGCCAGCAGCCAAGAGTTAGAAAGGGGGCGTCCCCAGCATTTT.

The chain uses TRBV6-5 and TRBJ1-1; the D gene is possibly TRBD1 (5 bases). The ends were cut back, 0 bases at V and 1 base at J, with 9 bases in the middle. The CDR3 extends over 15 amino acids. Germline V gives CDR1 MNHEY, CDR2 SVGAGI. Here the CDR3 DNA reads TGTGCCAGCAGTTACTCGAACCAGGGGAACACTGAAGCTTTCTTT. As protein: CASSYSNQGNTEAFF.

The chain combines TRBV18 with TRBJ2-2, with a tentative D call TRBD2 (9 bases). V lost 4 bases, J lost 4 bases, and 22 bases lay in between. CDR1 is KGHSH, CDR2 LQKENI, per germline. The CDR3 runs to 18 residues. CDR3 DNA: TGTGCCAGCTCACTTCTAGCGGGACAGGACGGGGGCACCGGGGAGCTGTTTTTT. This encodes CASSLLAGQDGGTGELFF. The full variable domain, its missing parts supplied by reference TRBV18 and TRBJ2-2, is NAGVMQNPRHLVRRRGQEARLRCSPMKGHSHVYWYRQLPEEGLKFMVYLQKENIIDESGMPKERFSAEFPKEGPSILRIQQVVRGDSAAYFCASSLLAGQDGGTGELFFGEGSRLTVL.